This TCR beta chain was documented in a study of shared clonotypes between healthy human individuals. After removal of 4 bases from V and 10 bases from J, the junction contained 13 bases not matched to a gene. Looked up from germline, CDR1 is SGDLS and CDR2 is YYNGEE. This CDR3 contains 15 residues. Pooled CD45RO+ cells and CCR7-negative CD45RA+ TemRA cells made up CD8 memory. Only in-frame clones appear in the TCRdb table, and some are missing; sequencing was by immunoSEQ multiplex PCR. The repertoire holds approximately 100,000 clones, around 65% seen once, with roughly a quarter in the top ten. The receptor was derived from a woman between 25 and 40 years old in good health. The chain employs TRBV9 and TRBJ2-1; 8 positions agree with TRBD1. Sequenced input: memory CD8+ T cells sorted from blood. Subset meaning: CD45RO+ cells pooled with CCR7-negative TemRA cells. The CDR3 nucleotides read TGTGCCAGCAGCCCACAGGGACAGGTAGCAAAGGAGCAGTTCTTC. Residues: CASSPQGQVAKEQFF.